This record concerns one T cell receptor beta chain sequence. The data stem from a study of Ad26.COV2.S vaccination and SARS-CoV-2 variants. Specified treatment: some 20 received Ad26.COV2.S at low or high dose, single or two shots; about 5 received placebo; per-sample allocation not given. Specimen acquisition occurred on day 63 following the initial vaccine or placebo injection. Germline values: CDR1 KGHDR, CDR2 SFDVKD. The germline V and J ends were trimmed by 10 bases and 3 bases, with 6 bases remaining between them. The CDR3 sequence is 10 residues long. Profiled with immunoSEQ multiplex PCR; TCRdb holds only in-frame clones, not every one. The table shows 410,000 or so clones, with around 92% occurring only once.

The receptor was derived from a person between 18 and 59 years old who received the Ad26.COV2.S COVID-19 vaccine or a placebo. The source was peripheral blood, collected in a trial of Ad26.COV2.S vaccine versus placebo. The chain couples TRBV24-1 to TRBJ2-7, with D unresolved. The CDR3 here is CATPGYEQYF. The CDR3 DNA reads TGTGCCACTCCCGGCTACGAGCAGTACTTC.